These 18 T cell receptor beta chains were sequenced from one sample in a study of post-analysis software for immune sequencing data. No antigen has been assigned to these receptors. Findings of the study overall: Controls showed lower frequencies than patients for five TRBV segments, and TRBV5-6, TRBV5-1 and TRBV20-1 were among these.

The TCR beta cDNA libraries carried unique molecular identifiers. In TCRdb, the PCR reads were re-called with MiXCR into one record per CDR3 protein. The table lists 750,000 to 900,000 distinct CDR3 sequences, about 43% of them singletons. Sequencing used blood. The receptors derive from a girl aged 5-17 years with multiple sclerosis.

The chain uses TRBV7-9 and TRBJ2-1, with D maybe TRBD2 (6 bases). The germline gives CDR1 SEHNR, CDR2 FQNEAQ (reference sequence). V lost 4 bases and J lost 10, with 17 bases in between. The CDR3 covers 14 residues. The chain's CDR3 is CASSSLAGREEQFF. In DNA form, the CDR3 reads TGTGCCAGCAGCTCTTTAGCCGGACGGGAGGAGCAGTTCTTC.

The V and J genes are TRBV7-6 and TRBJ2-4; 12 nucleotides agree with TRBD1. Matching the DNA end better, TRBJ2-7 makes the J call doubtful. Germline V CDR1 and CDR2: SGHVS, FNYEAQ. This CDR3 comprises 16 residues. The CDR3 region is CASSSGTGGDPYEQYF. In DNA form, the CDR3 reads TGTGCCAGCAGCTCTGGGACAGGGGGCGATCCCTACGAGCAGTACTTC.

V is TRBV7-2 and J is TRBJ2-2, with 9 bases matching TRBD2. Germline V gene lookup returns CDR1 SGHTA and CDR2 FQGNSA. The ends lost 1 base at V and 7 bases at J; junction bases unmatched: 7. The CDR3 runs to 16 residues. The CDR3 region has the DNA TGTGCCAGCAGCTTAGAGGCGGGAGGGGTTAGCGGGGAGCTGTTTTTT. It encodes CASSLEAGGVSGELFF.

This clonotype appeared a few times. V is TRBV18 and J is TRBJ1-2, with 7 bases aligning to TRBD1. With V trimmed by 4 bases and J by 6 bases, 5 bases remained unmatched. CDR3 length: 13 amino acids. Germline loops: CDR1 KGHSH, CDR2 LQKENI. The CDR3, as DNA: TGTGCCAGCTCACAAGACAGGGTCGATGGCTACACCTTC. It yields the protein CASSQDRVDGYTF.

CDR3 sequence: CASSPPGDLSEQYF. The CDR3 nucleotides read TGTGCCAGTAGTCCACCGGGGGATTTGTCCGAGCAGTACTTC. The J gene is TRBJ2-4, the V gene TRBV19, with a tentative D call TRBD2 (6 bases). The end of the DNA aligns better with TRBJ2-7, so the J call may be wrong. The germline gives CDR1 LNHDA, CDR2 SQIVND (reference sequence). This CDR3 comprises 14 residues.

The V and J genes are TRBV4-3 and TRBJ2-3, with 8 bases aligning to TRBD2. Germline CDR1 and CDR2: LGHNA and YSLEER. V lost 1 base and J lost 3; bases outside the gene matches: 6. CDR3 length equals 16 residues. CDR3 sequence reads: CASSQVAGRWTDTQYF. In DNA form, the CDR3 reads TGCGCCAGCAGCCAAGTAGCGGGAAGGTGGACAGATACGCAGTATTTT.

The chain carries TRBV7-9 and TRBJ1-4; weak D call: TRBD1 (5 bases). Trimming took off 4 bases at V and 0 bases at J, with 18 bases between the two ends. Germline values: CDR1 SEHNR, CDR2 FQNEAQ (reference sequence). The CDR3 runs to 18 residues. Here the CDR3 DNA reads TGTGCCAGCAGCTCCCCGGCCGGGGGTCCTGCAACTAATGAAAAACTGTTTTTT. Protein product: CASSSPAGGPATNEKLFF. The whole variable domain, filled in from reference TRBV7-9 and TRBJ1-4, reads DTGVSQNPRHKITKRGQNVTFRCDPISEHNRLYWYRQTLGQGPEFLTYFQNEAQLEKSRLLSDRFSAERPKGSFSTLEIQRTEQGDSAMYLCASSSPAGGPATNEKLFFGSGTQLSVL.

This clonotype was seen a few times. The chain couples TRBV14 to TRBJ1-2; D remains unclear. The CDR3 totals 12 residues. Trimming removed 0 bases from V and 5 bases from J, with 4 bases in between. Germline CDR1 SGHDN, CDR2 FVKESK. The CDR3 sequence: CASSQERYGYTF. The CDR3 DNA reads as TGTGCCAGCAGCCAAGAGAGATATGGCTACACCTTC.

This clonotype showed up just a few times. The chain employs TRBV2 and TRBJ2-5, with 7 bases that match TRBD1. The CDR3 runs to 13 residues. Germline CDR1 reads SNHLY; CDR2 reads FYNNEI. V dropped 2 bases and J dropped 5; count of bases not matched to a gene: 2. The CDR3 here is CASSEMTGETQYF. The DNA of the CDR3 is TGTGCCAGCAGTGAAATGACAGGGGAGACCCAGTACTTC.

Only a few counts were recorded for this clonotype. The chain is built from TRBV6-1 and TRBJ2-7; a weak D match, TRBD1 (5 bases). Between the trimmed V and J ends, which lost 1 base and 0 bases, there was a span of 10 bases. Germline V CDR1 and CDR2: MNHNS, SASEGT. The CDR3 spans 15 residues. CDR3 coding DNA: TGTGCCAGCAGTGAAGGACAGTCCCACTCCTACGAGCAGTACTTC. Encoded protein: CASSEGQSHSYEQYF.

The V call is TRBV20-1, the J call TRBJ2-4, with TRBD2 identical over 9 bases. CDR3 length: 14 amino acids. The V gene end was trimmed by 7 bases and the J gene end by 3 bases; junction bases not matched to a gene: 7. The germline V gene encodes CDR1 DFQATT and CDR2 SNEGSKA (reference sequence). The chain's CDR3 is CSGLGAGGKNIQYF. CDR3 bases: TGCAGTGGCTTAGGAGCGGGAGGCAAAAACATTCAGTACTTC.

The CDR3 reads CASSYPWTVNNEQFF. DNA for the CDR3: TGTGCCAGCAGTTACCCGTGGACAGTAAACAATGAGCAGTTCTTC. The rearrangement uses TRBV6-5 and TRBJ2-1, with a possible D match to TRBD1 (6 bases). The germline V and J ends were trimmed by 2 bases and 5 bases, with 13 bases remaining between them. The length of the CDR3 is 15 residues. Germline V gene data show CDR1 as MNHEY and CDR2 as SVGAGI.

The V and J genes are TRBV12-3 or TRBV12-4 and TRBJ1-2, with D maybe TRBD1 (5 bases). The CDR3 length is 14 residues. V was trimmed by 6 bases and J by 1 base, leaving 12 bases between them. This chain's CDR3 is CASRGTDSNYGYTF. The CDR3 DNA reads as TGTGCCAGCAGGGGGACCGACAGTAACTATGGCTACACCTTC.

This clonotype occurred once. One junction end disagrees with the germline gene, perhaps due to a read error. The CDR3: CASSAQTGGITSYEQHF. The DNA of the CDR3 is TGTGCCAGCAGCGCTCAAACAGGGGGAATTACTTCCTACGAGCAGCACTTC. V gene TRBV7-9 combines with J gene TRBJ2-7; 8 bases map to TRBD1. Germline V CDR1 and CDR2: SEHNR, FQNEAQ (reference sequence). The CDR3 length is 17 residues.

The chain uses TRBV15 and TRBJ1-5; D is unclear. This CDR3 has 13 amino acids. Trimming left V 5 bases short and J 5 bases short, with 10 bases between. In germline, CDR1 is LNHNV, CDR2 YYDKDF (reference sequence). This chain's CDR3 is CATSGPFDQPQHF. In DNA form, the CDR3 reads TGTGCCACCAGCGGGCCGTTCGATCAGCCCCAGCATTTT.

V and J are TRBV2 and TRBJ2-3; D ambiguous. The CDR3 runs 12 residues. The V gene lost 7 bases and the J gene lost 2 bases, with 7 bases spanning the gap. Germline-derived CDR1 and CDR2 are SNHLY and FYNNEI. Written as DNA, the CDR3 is TGTGCCAGCACTAAGCCCACAGATACGCAGTATTTT. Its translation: CASTKPTDTQYF.

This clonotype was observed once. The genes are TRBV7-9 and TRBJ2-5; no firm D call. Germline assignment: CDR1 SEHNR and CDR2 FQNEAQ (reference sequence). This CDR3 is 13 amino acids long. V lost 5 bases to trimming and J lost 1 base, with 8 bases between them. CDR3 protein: CASSPSLQETQYF. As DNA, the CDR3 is TGTGCCAGCAGCCCAAGTCTCCAAGAGACCCAGTACTTC.

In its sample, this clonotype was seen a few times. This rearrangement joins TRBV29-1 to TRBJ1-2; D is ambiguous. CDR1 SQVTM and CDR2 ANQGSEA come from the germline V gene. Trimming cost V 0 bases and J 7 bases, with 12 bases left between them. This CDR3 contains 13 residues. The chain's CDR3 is CSVEEGGMLGYTF. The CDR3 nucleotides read TGCAGCGTTGAAGAAGGAGGGATGCTTGGCTACACCTTC.